The 19 T cell receptor beta chains below come from one sample, sequenced in a study of PD-1 blockade in classical Hodgkin lymphoma. Produced via immunoSEQ multiplex PCR; TCRdb's table is partial and in-frame only. The repertoire has approximately 43,000 clones, about 85% of them found once; the top ten carry just over 5.5%. There was relapse after autologous stem cell transplantation in every patient, and there was variation in brentuximab vedotin exposure. The sequenced sample was peripheral blood mononuclear cells (PBMCs), obtained before the second cycle of nivolumab. The receptors were sampled from a human donor with classical Hodgkin lymphoma.

This rearrangement joins TRBV13 to TRBJ2-2, with 7 nucleotides matching TRBD1. V dropped 1 base and J dropped 6; count of bases not matched to a gene: 2. Germline V lookup: CDR1 PRHDT, CDR2 FYEKMQ (reference sequence). There are 14 residues in the CDR3. DNA of the CDR3: TGTGCCAGCAGCTTAGAGGGGGCTGCCGGGGAGCTGTTTTTT. This encodes CASSLEGAAGELFF. Complete variable domain (other parts from reference TRBV13 and TRBJ2-2): AAGVIQSPRHLIKEKRETATLKCYPIPRHDTVYWYQQGPGQDPQFLISFYEKMQSDKGSIPDRFSAQQFSDYHSELNMSSLELGDSALYFCASSLEGAAGELFFGEGSRLTVL.

The chain carries TRBV4-2 and TRBJ2-7; D remains ambiguous. Per germline, CDR1 LGHNA and CDR2 YNFKEQ. This CDR3 spans 15 amino acids. Trimming removed 0 bases from V and 5 bases from J, with 14 bases in between. Here the CDR3 reads CASSQESQFMDEQYF. The CDR3 DNA follows: TGTGCCAGCAGCCAAGAATCCCAATTTATGGACGAGCAGTACTTC.

V usage is TRBV7-9 and J usage is TRBJ1-2, with 7 bases aligning to TRBD1. V lost 5 bases, J lost 8 bases, and 11 bases stayed unmatched. CDR3 length: 14 amino acids. CDR1 is SEHNR, CDR2 FQNEAQ, per germline (reference sequence). As DNA, the CDR3 is TGTGCCAGCAGCAGATGGGACAGCTCTCGGGGCTACACCTTC. Protein product: CASSRWDSSRGYTF.

The V and J genes are TRBV2 and TRBJ2-2; D is possibly TRBD2 (6 bases). The germline CDR1 and CDR2 sequences are SNHLY and FYNNEI. Trimming took off 6 bases at V and 9 bases at J, with 17 bases between the two ends. The CDR3 is 14 residues long. Written as DNA, the CDR3 is TGTGCCAGCAGGGAGGGGCAGGGAATCTGGGAGCTGTTTTTT. As protein: CASREGQGIWELFF. Based on the CDR3 plus reference TRBV2 and TRBJ2-2, the full variable domain is EPEVTQTPSHQVTQMGQEVILRCVPISNHLYFYWYRQILGQKVEFLVSFYNNEISEKSEIFDDQFSVERPDGSNFTLKIRSTKLEDSAMYFCASREGQGIWELFFGEGSRLTVL.

V and J are TRBV9 and TRBJ2-3; 12 positions agree with TRBD2. CDR1 and CDR2 from the germline V gene are SGDLS and YYNGEE. Trimming at V came to 3 bases and at J to 0 bases, leaving 11 bases not matched to a gene. The CDR3 runs to 19 residues. Here the CDR3 reads CASSGPTSGGYGSTDTQYF. In DNA form, the CDR3 reads TGTGCCAGCAGCGGCCCCACTAGCGGGGGGTACGGAAGCACAGATACGCAGTATTTT.

This sequence joins TRBV4-3 and TRBJ2-7, with no clear D. CDR3 length: 15 amino acids. Germline CDR1 is LGHNA and CDR2 is YSLEER. V lost 6 bases and J 0 bases, leaving 15 bases between the germline ends. CDR3 sequence reads: CASSLFRRTSYEQYF. CDR3 DNA sequence: TGCGCCAGCAGTTTGTTTCGCCGAACCTCCTACGAGCAGTACTTC.

The chain uses TRBV11-2 and TRBJ2-7; 10 bases are shared with TRBD2. CDR3 size: 14 residues. V shed 5 bases and J 6 bases; nucleotides not matched to a gene: 7. CDR1 is SGHAT, CDR2 FQNNGV, per germline. Here the CDR3 reads CASSVSGGLFEQYF. The DNA of the CDR3 is TGTGCCAGCAGCGTTAGCGGGGGGCTCTTCGAGCAGTACTTC.

The chain combines TRBV7-7 with TRBJ2-1; D tentatively reads TRBD1 or TRBD2 (5 bases each). V lost 1 base, J lost 9 bases, and 19 bases lay in between. Germline V lookup: CDR1 SSHAT, CDR2 FNYEAQ (reference sequence). CDR3 size: 16 residues. The CDR3: CASSLGVGTTPGEQFF. The CDR3 region has the DNA TGTGCCAGCAGCTTAGGGGTCGGGACCACCCCCGGTGAGCAGTTCTTC.

The rearrangement joins TRBV7-9 to TRBJ1-5; TRBD1 might be the D (5 bases). Germline-derived CDR1 and CDR2 are SEHNR and FQNEAQ (reference sequence). The length of the CDR3 is 13 residues. The V end lost 2 bases, the J end lost 7 bases, and 9 bases lay between the germline ends. The DNA of the CDR3 is TGTGCCAGCAGCTTATCGGGGGAACAGCCCCAGCATTTT. Amino acid sequence: CASSLSGEQPQHF.

The chain couples TRBV9 to TRBJ2-3; 11 positions match TRBD1. Germline V gene data show CDR1 as SGDLS and CDR2 as YYNGEE. The CDR3 is made up of 13 amino acids. V lost 5 bases and J lost 4; bases outside the gene matches: 0. Written as DNA, the CDR3 is TGTGCCAGCAGGGGACAGGGGGCAGATACGCAGTATTTT. Protein: CASRGQGADTQYF.

The chain has TRBV15 and TRBJ2-5; 8 bases are a match to TRBD1. Germline CDR1 reads LNHNV; CDR2 reads YYDKDF (reference sequence). The CDR3 length is 15 residues. The ends lost 2 bases at V and 4 bases at J; junction bases unmatched: 6. The DNA for the CDR3 is TGTGCCACCAGCAGACCTGACAGGGGACGAGAGACCCAGTACTTC. Translating it yields CATSRPDRGRETQYF. The full variable domain, its missing parts supplied by reference TRBV15 and TRBJ2-5, is DAMVIQNPRYQVTQFGKPVTLSCSQTLNHNVMYWYQQKSSQAPKLLFHYYDKDFNNEADTPDNFQSRRPNTSFCFLDIRSPGLGDTAMYLCATSRPDRGRETQYFGPGTRLLVL.

The chain carries TRBV2 and TRBJ2-1; D perhaps matches TRBD1 (5 bases). Germline V gene data show CDR1 as SNHLY and CDR2 as FYNNEI. Trimming left V 11 bases short and J 1 base short, with 9 bases between. The CDR3 length is 12 residues. The CDR3 protein is CAQGRSYNEQFF. For the CDR3, the DNA is TGTGCCCAGGGCAGGTCCTACAATGAGCAGTTCTTC.

This sequence joins TRBV5-1 and TRBJ2-5; TRBD2 matches at 12 bases. With 4 bases clipped from V and 2 bases from J, the junction kept 9 bases outside the gene matches. The CDR3 consists of 17 residues. Germline V gene sequence: CDR1 SGHRS, CDR2 YFSETQ. The chain's CDR3 is CASSVGSLAGGQETQYF. The CDR3 region has the DNA TGCGCCAGCAGCGTGGGGTCCCTAGCGGGAGGGCAAGAGACCCAGTACTTC.

The chain couples TRBV7-9 to TRBJ1-2, with D unclear. Germline V gene sequence: CDR1 SEHNR, CDR2 FQNEAQ (reference sequence). This CDR3 is 14 amino acids long. The V gene lost 5 bases and the J gene lost 4 bases, with 14 bases spanning the gap. As DNA, the CDR3 is TGTGCCAGCAGCGCCATCGACAAGATCTATGGCTACACCTTC. This encodes CASSAIDKIYGYTF.

This chain uses TRBV28 with TRBJ2-3; TRBD2 matches 8 bases. From germline, CDR1 is MDHEN and CDR2 SYDVKM. After removal of 4 bases from V and 2 bases from J, the junction contained 5 bases not matched to a gene. The CDR3 is made up of 15 amino acids. CDR3 in amino acids: CASSSGTRATDTQYF. The CDR3 bases are TGTGCCAGCAGTTCCGGGACTAGGGCCACAGATACGCAGTATTTT.

The chain recombines TRBV10-3 with TRBJ2-7, with no clear D. Germline assignment: CDR1 ENHRY and CDR2 SYGVKD. The CDR3 spans 13 residues. Trimming cost V 4 bases and J 3 bases, with 10 bases left between them. The CDR3 protein is CAISAASGYEQYF. The CDR3 nucleotides read TGTGCCATCAGTGCCGCGAGTGGCTACGAGCAGTACTTC.

The rearrangement joins TRBV19 to TRBJ2-5; possibly TRBD2 for D (5 bases). Germline CDR1 is LNHDA and CDR2 is SQIVND (reference sequence). CDR3 length equals 14 residues. The ends were cut back, 2 bases at V and 0 bases at J, with 7 bases in the middle. In DNA, the CDR3 is TGTGCCAGTAGTATATGGGAGAACCAAGAGACCCAGTACTTC. Translation gives CASSIWENQETQYF.

The chain has TRBV5-6 and TRBJ2-1, with 10 bases aligning to TRBD2. This CDR3 is built from 13 residues. J was trimmed by 9 bases and V by 0 bases; bases with no gene match: 0. Germline values: CDR1 SGHDT, CDR2 YYEEEE. The CDR3 DNA reads as TGTGCCAGCAGCTTGGGACTAGCGGGTGAGCAGTTCTTC. Residues: CASSLGLAGEQFF.

This chain links TRBV10-3 with TRBJ2-5; possibly TRBD1 or TRBD2 for D (6 bases each). Trimming took off 2 bases at V and 7 bases at J, with 17 bases between the two ends. From germline, CDR1 is ENHRY and CDR2 SYGVKD. The CDR3 totals 15 residues. CDR3 DNA sequence: TGTGCCATCAGTGAGAAGGGTCAAAAGGGGGGGACCCAGTACTTC. This encodes CAISEKGQKGGTQYF.